This T cell receptor (beta chain) was profiled in a study of blood T cells in healthy people across ages. Study outcomes and limitations: Fewer expanded clones and more diversity marked long-lived versus aged donors.

Note on this clonotype: Its target is not known.

Then a second PCR, running roughly 7 to 11 cycles, was carried out with a sample-barcoded 5' primer and a J-beta primer mix. The study obtained at least 3 million CDR3-containing paired-end reads from every sample. TCRdb reanalysed the 5' RACE reads using MiXCR and keeps one entry per CDR3 protein. The data show 380,000 or so distinct CDR3 sequences, roughly half seen once. Sequencing was carried out using blood. This TCR derives from a man aged 60 to 69 in good health.

CDR3 DNA sequence: TGTGCCAGCAGCTCCGGGAGGAGGTTCGGGAATGAGCAGTACTTC. Encoded protein: CASSSGRRFGNEQYF. The chain has TRBV7-2 and TRBJ2-5; 7 bases are shared with TRBD2. The CDR3 is 15 residues long. Germline V gives CDR1 SGHTA, CDR2 FQGNSA. V lost 4 bases and J lost 11; bases outside the gene matches: 16.